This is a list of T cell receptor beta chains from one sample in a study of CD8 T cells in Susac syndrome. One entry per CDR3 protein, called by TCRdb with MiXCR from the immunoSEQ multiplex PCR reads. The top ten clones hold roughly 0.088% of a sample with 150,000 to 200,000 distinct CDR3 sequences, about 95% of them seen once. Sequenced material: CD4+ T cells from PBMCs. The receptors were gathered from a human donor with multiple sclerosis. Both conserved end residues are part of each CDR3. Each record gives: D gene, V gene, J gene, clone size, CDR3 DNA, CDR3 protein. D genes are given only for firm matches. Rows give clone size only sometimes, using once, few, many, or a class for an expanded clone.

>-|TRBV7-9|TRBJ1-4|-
TGTGCCAGCATCGAAGGCAGGCCGAGTGAAAAACTGTTTTTT
CASIEGRPSEKLFF
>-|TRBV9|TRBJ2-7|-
TGTGCCAGCAGCGTAGACCCACAGGGCTCCTACGAGCAGTACTTC
CASSVDPQGSYEQYF
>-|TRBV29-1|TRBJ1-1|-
TGCAGCGTTGAAGGACCTCCGGGCCCTGAAGCTTTCTTT
CSVEGPPGPEAFF
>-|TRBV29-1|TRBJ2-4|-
TGCAGCGTTGAAGTCGGGGGTGACATTCAGTACTTC
CSVEVGGDIQYF
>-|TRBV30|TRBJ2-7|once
TGTGCCTGGGGGGCACGCTCCTACGAGCAGTACTTC
CAWGARSYEQYF
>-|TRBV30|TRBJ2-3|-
TGTGCCTGGAGTGAACAGGCAGATACGCAGTATTTT
CAWSEQADTQYF
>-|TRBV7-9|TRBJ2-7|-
TGTGCCAGCAGCTTAGCGGCCAGGGATTTTGACGAGCAGTACTTC
CASSLAARDFDEQYF
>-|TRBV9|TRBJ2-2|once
TGTGCCAGCAGCGTCCGGGGTTACACCGGGGAGCTGTTTTTT
CASSVRGYTGELFF
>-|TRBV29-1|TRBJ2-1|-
TGCAGCGCCCGGCGAGGTGGTAGGGGCAATGAGCAGTTCTTC
CSARRGGRGNEQFF
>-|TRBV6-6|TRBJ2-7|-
TGTGCCAGCAACGACCGACTAGAGGGCTACGAGCAGTACTTC
CASNDRLEGYEQYF
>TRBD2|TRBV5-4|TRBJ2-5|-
TGTGCCACTAGCGGGGGGGGCCCCTCCCAAGAGACCCAGTACTTC
CATSGGGPSQETQYF
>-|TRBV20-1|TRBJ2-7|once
TGCAGTGCTAGTGATGGGAGGAGCGAGCAGTACTTC
CSASDGRSEQYF
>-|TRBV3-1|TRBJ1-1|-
TGTGCCAGCGGATACTCGAACACTGAAGCTTTCTTT
CASGYSNTEAFF
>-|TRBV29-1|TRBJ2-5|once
TGCAGCGTTGAAGGAGGGGGCCAAGAGACCCAGTACTTC
CSVEGGGQETQYF
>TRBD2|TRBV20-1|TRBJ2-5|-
TGCAGTGCAATAAACAGCGGGAGTTTGGAGACCCAGTACTTC
CSAINSGSLETQYF
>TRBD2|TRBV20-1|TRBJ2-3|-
TGCAGTGCCCACATCTTGGGACTAGCGACAGATACGCAGTATTTT
CSAHILGLATDTQYF
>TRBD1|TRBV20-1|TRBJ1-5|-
TGCAGTGCTAGTCCATCCAGGGGGCTAAGCAATCAGCCCCAGCATTTT
CSASPSRGLSNQPQHF
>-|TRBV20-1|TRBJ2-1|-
TGCAGTGTCGACAGGAGGACCTACAATGAGCAGTTCTTC
CSVDRRTYNEQFF
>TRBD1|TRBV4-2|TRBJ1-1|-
TGTGCCAGCACCCGGGACAGCCGGACTGAAGCTTTCTTT
CASTRDSRTEAFF
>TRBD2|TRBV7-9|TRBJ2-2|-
TGTGCCAGCAGCCAGACTAGCGACGGCACCGGGGAGCTGTTTTTT
CASSQTSDGTGELFF
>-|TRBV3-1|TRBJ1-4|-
TGTGCCAGCGGCCGGGTACGAGAAAAACTGTTTTTT
CASGRVREKLFF
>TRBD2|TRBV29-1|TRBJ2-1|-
TGCAGCGTTGTTACCGGGACTAGCGGTTGGGGCGGTGAGCAGTTCTTC
CSVVTGTSGWGGEQFF
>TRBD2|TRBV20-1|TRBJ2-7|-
TGCAGTGCTAGAGATAAACCTAGCGGGGCCTACGAGCAGTACTTC
CSARDKPSGAYEQYF
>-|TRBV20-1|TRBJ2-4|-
TGCAGTGCTACTCTCTGGGAGGGGGGACTGGAAAACATTCAGTACTTC
CSATLWEGGLENIQYF
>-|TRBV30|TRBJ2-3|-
TGTGCCTGGAGCCTAGCCACAGATACGCAGTATTTT
CAWSLATDTQYF
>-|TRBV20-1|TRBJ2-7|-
TGCAGTGCTAGAGCGGGGACTGTCCTCAGCGAGCAGTACTTC
CSARAGTVLSEQYF
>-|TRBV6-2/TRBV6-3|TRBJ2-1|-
TGTGCCAGTTCGAACAGGCTTGATGAGCAGTTCTTC
CASSNRLDEQFF
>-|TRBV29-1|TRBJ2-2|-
TGCAGCGTTGCCAGGGCCCCCCCCGGGGAGCTGTTTTTT
CSVARAPPGELFF
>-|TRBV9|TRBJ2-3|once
TGTGCCAGCACCCCTGGTCGCAACGGGGATACGCAGTATTTT
CASTPGRNGDTQYF
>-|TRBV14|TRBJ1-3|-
TGTGCCAGCAGCCCACGGACGGAGGGCACCATATATTTT
CASSPRTEGTIYF
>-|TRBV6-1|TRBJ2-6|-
TGTGCCAGCCTCTCCCAGTTGGCTGGGGCCAACGTCCTGACTTTC
CASLSQLAGANVLTF
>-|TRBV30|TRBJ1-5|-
TGTGCCTGGAGTGAGGAGGTCAATCAGCCCCAGCATTTT
CAWSEEVNQPQHF
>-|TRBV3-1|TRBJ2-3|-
TGTGCCAGCAGCCGGGGCTCACCATTAGATACGCAGTATTTT
CASSRGSPLDTQYF
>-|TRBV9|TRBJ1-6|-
TGTGCCAGCAGCACCGGCGACACCTCTCTCCACTTT
CASSTGDTSLHF
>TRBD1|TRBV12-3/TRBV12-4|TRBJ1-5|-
TGTGCCAGCACCGAAGGGACAGGGTGGCAGCCCCAGCATTTT
CASTEGTGWQPQHF
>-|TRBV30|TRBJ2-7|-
TGTGCCTTCCTCCCTGGAGCGGGTGCAAACGAGCAGTACTTC
CAFLPGAGANEQYF
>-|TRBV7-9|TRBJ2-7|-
TGTGCCAGCAGCTTAGGTCAGGCCCGAGGAGGGCAGTACTTC
CASSLGQARGGQYF
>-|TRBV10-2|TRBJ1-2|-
TGCGCCAGCAGTGAGCGAGGCTATGGCTACACCTTC
CASSERGYGYTF
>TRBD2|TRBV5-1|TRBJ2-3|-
TGCGCCAGCAGCCTCCGACTAGCGGGAGCGAGCACAGATACGCAGTATTTT
CASSLRLAGASTDTQYF
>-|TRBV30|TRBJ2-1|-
TGTGCCTGGAGGCAGAGCGGGACATACAATGAGCAGTTCTTC
CAWRQSGTYNEQFF
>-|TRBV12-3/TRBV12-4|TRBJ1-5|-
TGTGCCAGCAGGAACGGACAGATTCAGCCCCAGCATTTT
CASRNGQIQPQHF
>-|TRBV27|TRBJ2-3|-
TGTGCCAGCAAGAGACAACACACGGCGGTTAATACGCAGTATTTT
CASKRQHTAVNTQYF
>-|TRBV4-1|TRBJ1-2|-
TGCGCCAGCAGCCAAGATTGGGGGACCTATGGCTACACCTTC
CASSQDWGTYGYTF
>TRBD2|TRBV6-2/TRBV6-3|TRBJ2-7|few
TGTGCCAGCAGTTACTCGTCGCGCGGGAGCTCCTACGAGCAGTACTTC
CASSYSSRGSSYEQYF
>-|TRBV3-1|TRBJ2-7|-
TGTGCCAGCAGCCAAGGCGGCAGTTCACACGAGCAGTACTTC
CASSQGGSSHEQYF
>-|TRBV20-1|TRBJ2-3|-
TGCAGTGCTAGCTCGGCATCGGAGGGCACAGATACGCAGTATTTT
CSASSASEGTDTQYF
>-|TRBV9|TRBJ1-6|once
TGTGCCAGCAGCGTAGCGGGGGCGGGCTCCTATAATTCACCCCTCCACTTT
CASSVAGAGSYNSPLHF
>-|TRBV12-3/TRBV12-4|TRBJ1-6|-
TGTGCCAGCAGTGAAAAAAGCTCCTATAATTCACCCCTCCACTTT
CASSEKSSYNSPLHF
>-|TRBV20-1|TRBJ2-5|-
TGCAGTGCTAGAACCCGGGCCCTCACCGAGACCCAGTACTTC
CSARTRALTETQYF
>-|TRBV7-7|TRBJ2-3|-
TGTGCTAGCAGCTTAGAGTCAGCAGATACGCAGTATTTT
CASSLESADTQYF
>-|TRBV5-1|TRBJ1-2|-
TGCGCCAGCAGCTTCAGTAGGGGTGACTATGGCTACACCTTC
CASSFSRGDYGYTF
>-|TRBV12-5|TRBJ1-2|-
TGTGCTAGCTCCATAGGGGGGGGAAGCTATGGCTACACCTTC
CASSIGGGSYGYTF
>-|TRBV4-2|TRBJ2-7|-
TGTGCCAGCAGCCAAGATCCGGGACTTACCTACGAGCAGTACTTC
CASSQDPGLTYEQYF
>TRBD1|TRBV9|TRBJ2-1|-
TGTGCCAGCAGCGCCAGGACAGGGGGCAATGAGCAGTTCTTC
CASSARTGGNEQFF
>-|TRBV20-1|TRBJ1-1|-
TGCAGTGCTCTCGCGAGGGTTGAAGCTTTCTTT
CSALARVEAFF